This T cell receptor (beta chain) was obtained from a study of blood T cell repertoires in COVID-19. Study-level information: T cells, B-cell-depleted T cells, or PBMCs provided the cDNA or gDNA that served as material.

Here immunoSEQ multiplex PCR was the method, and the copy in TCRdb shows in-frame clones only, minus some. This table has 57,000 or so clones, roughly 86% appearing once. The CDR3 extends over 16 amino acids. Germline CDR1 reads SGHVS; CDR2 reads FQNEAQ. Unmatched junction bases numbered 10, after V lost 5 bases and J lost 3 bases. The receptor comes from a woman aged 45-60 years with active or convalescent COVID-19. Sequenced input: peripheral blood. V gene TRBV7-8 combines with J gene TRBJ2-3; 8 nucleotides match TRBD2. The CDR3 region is CASSRSGSSFTDTQYF. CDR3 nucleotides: TGTGCCAGCAGCCGAAGCGGGAGCAGTTTTACAGATACGCAGTATTTT.